The sequence of this T cell receptor beta chain was determined in a study of blood T cell repertoires in COVID-19. Overall study context: T cells, B-cell-depleted T cells, or PBMCs provided the cDNA or gDNA that served as material.

In the authors' workflow: Reference gene primer amplification yielded estimated nucleated cell counts. Only in-frame clones appear in the TCRdb table, and some are missing; sequencing was by immunoSEQ multiplex PCR. The V and J calls and clone size come from that table; D and trimming were worked out from the DNA. This table holds hundreds of thousands of clones, about 85% found once. Material for sequencing was peripheral blood. The TCR was taken from a young woman who had recovered from COVID-19.

CDR3 DNA: TGTGCCAGCAGTTGGTCAGGCAGGGTAAATTATGGCTACACCTTC. It codes for CASSWSGRVNYGYTF. The chain is built from TRBV6-5 and TRBJ1-2; weak D call: TRBD1 (5 bases). The CDR3 is 15 residues long. Germline V lookup: CDR1 MNHEY, CDR2 SVGAGI. Trimming pared 4 bases from V and 5 bases from J, leaving 17 bases between.